Below, 18 T cell receptor beta chains from the same sample are listed, as sequenced in a study of Ad26.COV2.S vaccination and SARS-CoV-2 variants. Treatment specified: some 20 received Ad26.COV2.S at low or high dose, single or two shots; roughly 5 received placebo; per-sample allocation not given. Specimens were obtained on day 63 following the first vaccine or placebo injection. Clones were sequenced by immunoSEQ multiplex PCR, and TCRdb holds only the in-frame ones, with some missing. The repertoire consists of under 300,000 clones, with roughly 89% occurring once and the leading ten covering 2.5% to 3.5%. The input for sequencing was peripheral blood, taken in a trial of Ad26.COV2.S vaccine versus placebo. The receptors here all came from a person aged 18-60 years who received the Ad26.COV2.S COVID-19 vaccine or a placebo.

The genes are TRBV5-1 and TRBJ2-2; 7 nucleotides agree with TRBD2. V dropped 0 bases and J dropped 5; count of bases not matched to a gene: 1. The CDR3 length is 14 residues. CDR1 is SGHRS and CDR2 is YFSETQ in the germline V gene. CDR3 DNA sequence: TGCGCCAGCAGCTTGGCCGGGGGGACCGGGGAGCTGTTTTTT. This gives the protein CASSLAGGTGELFF. The full variable domain, completed using reference TRBV5-1 and TRBJ2-2, is KAGVTQTPRYLIKTRGQQVTLSCSPISGHRSVSWYQQTPGQGLQFLFEYFSETQRNKGNFPGRFSGRQFSNSRSEMNVSTLELGDSALYLCASSLAGGTGELFFGEGSRLTVL.

The chain has TRBV24-1 and TRBJ2-5, with 9 nucleotides matching TRBD1. The V gene end was trimmed by 7 bases and the J gene end by 8 bases; junction bases not matched to a gene: 13. From germline, CDR1 is KGHDR and CDR2 SFDVKD. This CDR3 has 15 residues. CDR3 residues: CATSPPPGQGGTQYF. The CDR3 bases are TGTGCCACCAGCCCACCCCCGGGACAGGGAGGAACCCAGTACTTC.

V gene TRBV6-4 combines with J gene TRBJ2-2, with D perhaps being TRBD1 or TRBD2 (5 bases each). The germline V gene encodes CDR1 MRHNA and CDR2 SNTAGT. The CDR3 sequence is 13 residues long. With 3 bases removed from V and 4 bases from J, the gap between germline ends came to 6 bases. The CDR3 spells CASSEGVTGELFF. In nucleotides, the CDR3 is TGTGCCAGCAGTGAGGGGGTCACCGGGGAGCTGTTTTTT.

This clone was seen only a few times. The rearrangement links TRBV6-5 to TRBJ1-5; 7 nucleotides line up with TRBD1. Trimming took 2 bases from V and 5 from J; bases not matched to a gene: 6. CDR3 length: 15 amino acids. Germline V gives CDR1 MNHEY, CDR2 SVGAGI. CDR3: CASSYTTGTDQPQHF. CDR3 nucleotides: TGTGCCAGCAGTTACACGACAGGGACTGATCAGCCCCAGCATTTT.

The chain couples TRBV6-2 or TRBV6-3 to TRBJ2-3, with D unclear. In germline, CDR1 is MNHEY, CDR2 SVGEGT. V was trimmed by 3 bases and J by 0 bases, leaving 19 bases between them. The length of the CDR3 is 18 residues. CDR3 sequence: CASSYLLGHRGSTDTQYF. In DNA, the CDR3 is TGTGCCAGCAGTTATTTATTAGGGCACCGTGGGAGCACAGATACGCAGTATTTT.

In regard to this clone: The sample carries other DNA sequences with the same CDR3. The chain links TRBV7-9 to TRBJ2-5; D possibly corresponds to TRBD1 (5 bases). Germline V gives CDR1 SEHNR, CDR2 FQNEAQ (reference sequence). V lost 3 bases to trimming and J lost 3 bases, with 8 bases between them. The length of the CDR3 is 13 residues. The CDR3 DNA is TGTGCCAGCAGCTTCACAGGAGAAGAGACCCAGTACTTC. This codes for CASSFTGEETQYF.

The chain employs TRBV9 and TRBJ2-5; 10 bases match TRBD1. The CDR3 loop spans 15 amino acids. Germline trimming cut 0 bases from V and 4 bases from J; bases unmatched to any gene: 3. Germline CDR1 and CDR2: SGDLS and YYNGEE. The CDR3 sequence is CASSVGGQGIETQYF. CDR3 sequence (DNA): TGTGCCAGCAGCGTAGGGGGACAGGGGATAGAGACCCAGTACTTC.

The chain combines TRBV7-9 with TRBJ1-5, with D maybe TRBD1 (6 bases). With 4 bases removed from V and 1 base from J, the gap between germline ends came to 11 bases. Per the germline V gene, CDR1 is SEHNR and CDR2 is FQNEAQ (reference sequence). The CDR3 covers 15 residues. The CDR3 loop reads CASSSGQPSNQPQHF. CDR3 DNA: TGTGCCAGCAGCTCTGGACAGCCAAGCAATCAGCCCCAGCATTTT.

The chain couples TRBV6-4 to TRBJ2-6, with 8 bases aligning to TRBD2. Germline V gene lookup returns CDR1 MRHNA and CDR2 SNTAGT. The CDR3 is 18 amino acids. The junction had 11 bases not matched to a gene; V was cut back by 6 bases and J by 1 base. The CDR3 bases are TGTGCCAGCAGGCCTTTTGCGGGGGGCAGGTCTGGGGCCAACGTCCTGACTTTC. This codes for CASRPFAGGRSGANVLTF.

The genes are TRBV19 and TRBJ2-2; no reliable D call. Deletions cut 1 base from V and 4 bases from J, with 7 bases between. The CDR3 length is 14 residues. Per the germline V gene, CDR1 is LNHDA and CDR2 is SQIVND (reference sequence). The CDR3 protein is CASSIVRATGELFF. The CDR3 bases are TGTGCCAGTAGTATAGTGAGAGCCACCGGGGAGCTGTTTTTT.

The chain recombines TRBV6-4 with TRBJ2-5; 11 bases line up with TRBD2. Germline CDR1 MRHNA, CDR2 SNTAGT. V lost 6 bases to trimming and J lost 2 bases; unmatched junction nucleotides: 11. The CDR3 spans 17 residues. The CDR3 sequence: CASSDRGASGGQETQYF. The CDR3 DNA is TGTGCCAGCAGCGACCGCGGGGCTAGCGGGGGGCAAGAGACCCAGTACTTC.

This chain uses TRBV6-6 with TRBJ1-5, with unresolved D. Germline CDR1 and CDR2: MNHNY and SVGAGI (reference sequence). This CDR3 region has 16 residues. Trimming left V 2 bases short and J 2 bases short, with 13 bases between. CDR3 in DNA: TGTGCCAGCAGTTACCCGGTAATGGAGCGCAATCAGCCCCAGCATTTT. Protein product: CASSYPVMERNQPQHF.

The chain combines TRBV30 with TRBJ2-1; D is possibly TRBD2 (6 bases). This CDR3 has 14 residues. V shed 0 bases and J shed 8 bases, with 14 bases lying between them. Germline CDR1 and CDR2: GTSNPN and SVGIG (reference sequence). CDR3 in amino acids: CAWSVGQGGDEQFF. DNA of the CDR3: TGTGCCTGGAGTGTAGGCCAGGGAGGCGATGAGCAGTTCTTC.

The CDR3 nucleotides are TGTGCTAGTGGTTTGGAGTTAGGGCATGGCTACACCTTC. Its protein is CASGLELGHGYTF. The gene calls are TRBV12-5 and TRBJ1-2, with D unclear. Germline V gives CDR1 LGHNT, CDR2 FRNRAP. The CDR3 covers 13 residues. Trimming cost V 1 base and J 6 bases, with 9 bases left between them.

This clone was picked up one time. The chain recombines TRBV7-9 with TRBJ2-5, with TRBD2 identical over 13 bases. V trimming: 5 bases; J trimming: 2 bases; junction bases outside the gene matches: 5. Germline assignment: CDR1 SEHNR and CDR2 FQNEAQ (reference sequence). The CDR3 extends over 16 amino acids. The CDR3 protein is CASSGGLAGPQETQYF. The CDR3 nucleotides read TGTGCCAGCAGCGGGGGACTAGCGGGGCCTCAAGAGACCCAGTACTTC. Looking up the rest from reference TRBV7-9 and TRBJ2-5 gives the full variable domain: DTGVSQNPRHKITKRGQNVTFRCDPISEHNRLYWYRQTLGQGPEFLTYFQNEAQLEKSRLLSDRFSAERPKGSFSTLEIQRTEQGDSAMYLCASSGGLAGPQETQYFGPGTRLLVL.

In DNA, the CDR3 is TGTGCCAGCAAGGTCGGACAGGAGAGCAACGAGCAGTACGTC. Translated, it gives CASKVGQESNEQYV. This chain connects TRBV9 to TRBJ2-7; TRBD1 matches at 7 bases. The germline V gene encodes CDR1 SGDLS and CDR2 YYNGEE. V shed 6 bases, J shed 5 bases, and the junction held 11 bases outside the gene matches. The CDR3 covers 14 residues.

The CDR3 protein is CASSDRVRQYV. CDR3 bases: TGTGCCAGTAGCGACAGGGTCCGGCAGTACGTC. The V and J genes are TRBV19 and TRBJ2-7, with 7 bases fitting TRBD1. The CDR3 totals 11 residues. J was trimmed by 9 bases and V by 6 bases; bases with no gene match: 5. The germline V gene has CDR1 LNHDA and CDR2 SQIVND (reference sequence).

The sample holds a few counts of this clone. The same CDR3 can be traced to other DNA sequences in this sample. The rearrangement links TRBV5-1 to TRBJ2-2; either TRBD1 or TRBD2 may fit D (5 bases each). The CDR3 contains 15 residues. Between the trimmed V and J ends, which lost 0 bases and 4 bases, there was a span of 10 bases. Germline CDR1 SGHRS, CDR2 YFSETQ. The CDR3 nucleotides are TGCGCCAGCAGCTTGGGGGCAGGGAGCACCGGGGAGCTGTTTTTT. Translation gives CASSLGAGSTGELFF.